Here is one T cell receptor beta chain with its context. Which antigen it targets is not known. The input lacks base qualities; no much larger clone sits a single base away. V was cut back by 4 bases and J by 6 bases, leaving a gap of 15 bases between them. For CDR1 and CDR2, the germline V gene (reference sequence) lists MNHEY and SMNVEV. Including the terminal cysteine and phenylalanine, the CDR3 comprises 14 residues. This entry keeps only the CDR3 DNA: 42 bases, framed from base 1. Library creation used the immunoSEQ multiplex PCR assay. A mixture of 60 forward primers for TCR Vbeta segments and 13 reverse primers for TCR Jbeta segments was used in the multiplex PCR. Amplification of the CDR3 region of rearranged TCR beta genes was performed with a multiplex PCR assay on genomic DNA. Amplified TCR beta libraries were sequenced as 87-base-pair reads on the Illumina HiSeq System. The study's processing was this. A later analysis tallied around 82 million unique TCR beta chains across the 660 or so repertoires, and some 10 million of those chains were shared by two or more donors. Raw reads were error-corrected and collapsed into unique sequences by a nearest-neighbor algorithm in which closely related sequences were merged to remove PCR and sequencing errors. V, D and J gene segments were assigned by aligning CDR3 sequences to IMGT reference sequences. For a sequence to be retained, a match of at least six nucleotides was required to both a V gene segment and a J gene segment. A rearrangement counted as productive if the CDR3 had no stop codons and remained in frame with V and J, and every other rearrangement counted as non-productive. CDR3 was defined by IMGT convention, running from the second conserved V-encoded cysteine to the conserved J-encoded phenylalanine. The earlier analysis of fewer than 750 of the donors excluded sequences that lacked an unambiguous match to a single V gene segment. In an earlier analysis of 587 of the donors, a V segment was called functional when productive rearrangements were above 56.7%, and segregating when the standard deviation between donors exceeded 5%. A statistical classification framework was built for diagnosing cytomegalovirus status from the catalog of TCR beta chain sequences. A later analysis assigned V and J genes by comparing TCR nucleotide sequences with IMGT/GENE-DB human TR gene sequences. In a later analysis, CDR3 sequences and most-parsimonious VDJ recombination scenarios were assigned using the TCRdist pipeline. In a later analysis, every TCR beta chain was defined by the combination of its CDR3 amino acid sequence and its V-gene family, and reads without a unique V-gene family were dropped. In a later analysis, around 650 highly shared, low-generation-probability nucleotide sequences were removed to address suspected cross-contamination and a sequencing artifact. In a later analysis, a clonal expansion index was calculated for each public chain from normalized within-repertoire ranks of inferred template counts. Generation probabilities in a later analysis came from a VDJ recombination model fitted to out-of-frame rearrangements, and those results were checked against IGoR. In a later analysis, hypergeometric tests were used to score TCR-TCR, TCR-HLA and TCR-CMV co-occurrence, with a repertoire-size bias correction applied to TCR pairs. A later analysis estimated false discovery rates by permuting HLA or CMV assignments 20 times. In a later analysis, co-occurring TCRs were grouped with DBSCAN, and TCRdist sequence similarity was added when clustering was performed within HLA-allele-positive subsets. Co-occurrence clustering excluded repertoires with fewer than 30,000 or more than 120,000 public chains, plus five with anomalous nucleotide sharing. The source is immuneACCESS, and TCRdb retained only in-frame sequences with V and J called. Part of the clones is not carried over; for the studies checked, unresolved V genes explain less than half of this, and the remainder is unexplained. V, J and clone size derive from that table, while D and trimming were established from the DNA sequence. For this sample there are 120,000 to 150,000 clones; about four fifths appear just once. The ten largest clones represent roughly 2.8% of the sample.

The record originates from a study of cytomegalovirus exposure and HLA in healthy donors (dated by TCRdb to the late 2010s). About the study as a whole: According to an earlier analysis of around 600 of the donors, 200 million or so T cells yielded 95 million to 140 million unique TCR beta sequences and 250 to 350 Gb of sequence data. The study combined high-throughput TCR immunosequencing, statistical association of individual TCRs with disease status, and machine learning to predict cytomegalovirus infection status. Roughly 300 gigabases of sequencing data and roughly 81 million unique TCR sequences made up an early release that covered approximately 620 HLA-typed donors. The study aimed to test whether signatures of past pathogen exposure could be identified by cataloging public T cell receptors. Using immunosequencing, the study profiled T cell repertoires from fewer than 850 subjects and related those repertoires to cytomegalovirus serostatus. In the later analysis, no new phenotypic data were used to find candidate immune exposures; instead, reliance was placed on TCR beta sequences and their occurrence across donors. Because of strong linkage in the cohort, a few DR-DQ haplotypes were treated as single units for association and clustering. A later genetic analysis took genome-wide SNP genotypes for about three fifths of the roughly 670 donors and used that subset as a discovery cohort. A later analysis re-examined previously published TCR beta repertoires from about 670 donors and added high-resolution HLA genotyping to investigate patterns of TCR occurrence. On average, around 230,000 unique TCR beta nucleotide sequences were sequenced per donor among about 400 genotyped donors of the cohort, with roughly 18% of those sequences being non-productive. Both class I and class II loci were covered by HLA typing, at four-digit resolution. Along with the approximately 600-subject first cohort, a separate validation cohort of around 110 different subjects was used. Every repertoire in the discovery cohort had been generated on one and the same sequencing platform. To decide whether each TCR beta V gene segment behaved as functional or pseudogenic, an earlier analysis of 587 of the donors relied on high-throughput TCR beta sequencing. Of the roughly 390 genotyped donors, over 80% were placed in the genetic ancestry cluster associated with self-reported Caucasian donors. Donor age, sex, ethnicity and CMV serostatus were collected together with the repertoire data. The number of donors typed differed by locus, with about 629-630 for A, B, C, DRB1 and DQB1, around 520 for DQA1, over 600 for DPA1, and about 450 for DPB1. What the authors observed across the whole study: In vitro tests confirmed that a few of the cytomegalovirus-associated TCR beta chains recognize cytomegalovirus antigens. Strong co-occurrence of HLA alleles, especially DR and DQ, made assigning TCR associations to individual alleles difficult. A later analysis found that most CMV-associated TCR beta chains appeared HLA-restricted, with HLA associations seemingly driven largely by CMV exposure. The study gave a list of under 200 TCR beta chains associated with cytomegalovirus. Presence/absence analyses assumed roughly uniform sequencing depth across donors, an assumption that may not hold. Some IMGT-functional V segments, including TRBV6-2 and TRBV6-3, could not be distinguished by the 87-base-pair reads and were therefore excluded. A further reported finding was that TCR beta sequences accurately predicted the HLA-A and HLA-B alleles for most subjects in the first cohort. A later analysis reported that several top co-occurrence clusters appeared linked to parvovirus B19, influenza, CMV and Epstein-Barr virus. While some public TCRs were present in many individuals, most TCR sequences turned up only very rarely across donors. A later genetic analysis associated a missense DCLRE1C variant with V-gene and J-gene trimming of TCR beta chains, and an independent cohort replicated the association. In both the original and validation cohorts, the classifier was reported to diagnose cytomegalovirus status with high specificity and sensitivity. According to the authors, the approach could potentially be generalized to other disease states and immunological phenotypes. Linkage disequilibrium might explain the correlated functional status among segregating V segments, but an unknown experimental factor could not be ruled out. A group of highly shared sequence variants was considered likely to be a technical artifact of the sequencing pipeline. Specific HLA alleles were associated with 16,951 TCR beta sequences at a false discovery rate of 0.05 in a later analysis. Because HLA typing was missing for some donors at each locus, association tests included only the typed subset. A later analysis found that HLA-associated TCR beta chains were more clonally expanded and had lower generation probabilities than equally common non-associated chains. According to a later analysis, TCR association rates differed among HLA loci, with DRB1 alleles showing the most associated TCRs and HLA-C alleles showing the fewest. CMV serostatus was the only immune exposure information available for the cohort. In an earlier analysis of about 550 of the donors, most TCR beta V segments were observed in productive rearrangements about 87% or about 30% of the time, broadly matching IMGT annotations. A later genetic analysis reported fewer N-insertions in productive TCRs among donors in an Asian-associated ancestry cluster than the roughly 700-donor mean. The cohort was sequenced for TCR beta chains only, and without alpha or paired-chain data the features that could be detected were limited. Because counts were too low, some 16 rarely observed V segments, including chromosome 9 orphons, were excluded from the earlier analysis of about 500 of the donors.

The cohort consisted of 600 to 700 healthy bone marrow donors. Cohort members were all nominally healthy when sampled, although unrecorded immune exposures were likely present. The donor tested CMV seronegative, placing the donor among the 350 to 400 seronegative members of the cohort. Every donor gave a peripheral blood sample, and the peripheral blood mononuclear cells from that sample were used for TCR beta sequencing. Genomic DNA was extracted from the blood cell samples with the Qiagen DNeasy Blood Extraction Kit. The rearrangement joined TRBV27 to TRBJ1-2; the D gene is perhaps TRBD1, from 6 matching bases. The sequenced sample consisted of PBMCs. The sequence derives from a male donor in good health and CMV-seronegative. At the DNA level, the sequence is TGTGCCAGCAGTTACGACAGGTTTCCTCATGGCTACACCTTC. It translates as CASSYDRFPHGYTF.